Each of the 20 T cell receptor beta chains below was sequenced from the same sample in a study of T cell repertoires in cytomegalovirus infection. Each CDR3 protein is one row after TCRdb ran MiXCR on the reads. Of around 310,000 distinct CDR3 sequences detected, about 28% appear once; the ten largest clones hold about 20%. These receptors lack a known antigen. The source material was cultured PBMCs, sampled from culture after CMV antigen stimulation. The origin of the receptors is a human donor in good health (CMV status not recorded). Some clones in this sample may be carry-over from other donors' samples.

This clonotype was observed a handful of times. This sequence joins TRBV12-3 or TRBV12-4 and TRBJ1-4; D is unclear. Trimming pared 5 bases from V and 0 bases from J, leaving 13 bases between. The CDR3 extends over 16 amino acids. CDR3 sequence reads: CASSPRSAPTNEKLFF. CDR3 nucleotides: TGTGCCAGCAGTCCCCGCTCGGCGCCAACTAATGAAAAACTGTTTTTT.

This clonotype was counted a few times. The chain's CDR3 is CASRINQPGQGYTF. The CDR3, as DNA: TGTGCCAGTAGGATCAACCAACCGGGACAGGGATACACCTTC. This chain links TRBV19 with TRBJ1-2, with 9 bases lining up with TRBD1. Unmatched junction bases numbered 13, after V lost 6 bases and J lost 11 bases. The CDR3 has 14 residues. The germline V gene encodes CDR1 LNHDA and CDR2 SQIVND (reference sequence).

DNA for the CDR3: TGTGCCAGCAGTTACAAAGGGGCCTACGAGCAGTACTTC. Translated, it gives CASSYKGAYEQYF. J is TRBJ2-7 and V is TRBV6-6, with a possible D match to TRBD1 (5 bases). The CDR3 has 13 amino acids. The V end was cut by 2 bases, the J end by 2 bases, with 7 bases between. Germline V CDR1 and CDR2: MNHNY, SVGAGI (reference sequence).

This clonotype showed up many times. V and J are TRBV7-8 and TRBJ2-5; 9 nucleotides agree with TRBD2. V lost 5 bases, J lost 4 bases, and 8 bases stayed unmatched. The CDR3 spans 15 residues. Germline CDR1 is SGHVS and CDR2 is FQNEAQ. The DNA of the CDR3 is TGTGCCAGCAGCCGTAGCGGGAGTGTTAGAGAGACCCAGTACTTC. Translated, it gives CASSRSGSVRETQYF.

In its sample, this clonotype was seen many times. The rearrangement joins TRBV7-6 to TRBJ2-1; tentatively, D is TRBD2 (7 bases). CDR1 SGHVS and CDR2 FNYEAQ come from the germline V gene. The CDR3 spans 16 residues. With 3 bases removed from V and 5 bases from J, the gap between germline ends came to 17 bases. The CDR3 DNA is TGTGCCAGCAGCTTGGAGGGGGGGGGCCTTAACAATGAGCAGTTCTTC. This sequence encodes CASSLEGGGLNNEQFF.

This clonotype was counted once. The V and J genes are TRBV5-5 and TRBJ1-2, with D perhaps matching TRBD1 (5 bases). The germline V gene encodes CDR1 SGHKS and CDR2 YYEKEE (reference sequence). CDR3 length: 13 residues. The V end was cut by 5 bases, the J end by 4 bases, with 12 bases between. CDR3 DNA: TGTGCCAGCAGTCTACGGGACGGCTATGGCTACACCTTC. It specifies CASSLRDGYGYTF.

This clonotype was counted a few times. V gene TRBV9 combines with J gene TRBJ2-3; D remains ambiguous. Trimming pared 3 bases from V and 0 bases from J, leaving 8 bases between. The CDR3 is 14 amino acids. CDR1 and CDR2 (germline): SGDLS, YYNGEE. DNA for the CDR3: TGTGCCAGCAGCGATTCGGGCAGCACAGATACGCAGTATTTT. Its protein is CASSDSGSTDTQYF.

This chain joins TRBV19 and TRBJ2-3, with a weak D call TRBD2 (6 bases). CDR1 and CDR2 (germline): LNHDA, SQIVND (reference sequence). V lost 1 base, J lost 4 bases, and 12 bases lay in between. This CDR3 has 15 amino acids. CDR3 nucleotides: TGTGCCAGTAGTATAGGGGGAGTAGCGGCAGATACGCAGTATTTT. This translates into CASSIGGVAADTQYF.

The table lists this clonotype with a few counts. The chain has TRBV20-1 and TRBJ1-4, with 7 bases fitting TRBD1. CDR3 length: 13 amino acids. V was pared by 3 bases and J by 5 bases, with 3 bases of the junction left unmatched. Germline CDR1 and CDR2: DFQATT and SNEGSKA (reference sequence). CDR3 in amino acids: CSASEGANEKLFF. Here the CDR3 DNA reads TGCAGTGCTAGTGAGGGGGCAAATGAAAAACTGTTTTTT.

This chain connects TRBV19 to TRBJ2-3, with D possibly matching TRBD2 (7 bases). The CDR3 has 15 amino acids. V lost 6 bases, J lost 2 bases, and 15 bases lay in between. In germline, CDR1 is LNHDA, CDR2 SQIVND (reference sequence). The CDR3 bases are TGTGCCAGTAGGGCAACGGGGGGCAACACAGATACGCAGTATTTT. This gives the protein CASRATGGNTDTQYF.

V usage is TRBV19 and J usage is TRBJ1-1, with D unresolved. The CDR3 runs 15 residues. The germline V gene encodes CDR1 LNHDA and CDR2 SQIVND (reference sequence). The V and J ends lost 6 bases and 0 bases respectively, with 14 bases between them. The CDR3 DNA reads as TGTGCCAGTAGAGATAATCAGTTAATGAACACTGAAGCTTTCTTT. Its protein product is CASRDNQLMNTEAFF.

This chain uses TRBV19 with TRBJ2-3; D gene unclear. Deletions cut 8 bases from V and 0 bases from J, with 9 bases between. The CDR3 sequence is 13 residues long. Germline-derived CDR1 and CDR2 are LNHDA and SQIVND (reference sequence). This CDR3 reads CASCLGSTDTQYF. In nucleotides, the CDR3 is TGTGCCAGTTGTCTGGGTAGCACAGATACGCAGTATTTT.

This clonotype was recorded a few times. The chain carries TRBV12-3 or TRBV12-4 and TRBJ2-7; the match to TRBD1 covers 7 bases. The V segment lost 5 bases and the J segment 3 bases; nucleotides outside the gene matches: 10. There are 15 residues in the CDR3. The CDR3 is CASSLDRVLRYEQYF. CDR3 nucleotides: TGTGCCAGCAGTCTAGACAGGGTGTTGCGCTACGAGCAGTACTTC.

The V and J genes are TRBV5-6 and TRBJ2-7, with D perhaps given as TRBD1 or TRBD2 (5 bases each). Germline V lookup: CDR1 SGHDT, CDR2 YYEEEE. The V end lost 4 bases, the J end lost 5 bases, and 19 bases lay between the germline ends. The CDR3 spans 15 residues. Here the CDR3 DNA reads TGTGCCAGCAGCCCCCTGGGTCGAGGGGAGAACGAGCAGTACTTC. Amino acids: CASSPLGRGENEQYF.

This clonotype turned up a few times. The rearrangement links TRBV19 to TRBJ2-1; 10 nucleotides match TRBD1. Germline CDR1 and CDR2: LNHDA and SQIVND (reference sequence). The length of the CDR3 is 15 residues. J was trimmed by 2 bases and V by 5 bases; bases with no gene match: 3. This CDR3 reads CASSVTGGPYNEQFF. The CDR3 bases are TGTGCCAGTAGTGTGACAGGGGGCCCCTACAATGAGCAGTTCTTC.

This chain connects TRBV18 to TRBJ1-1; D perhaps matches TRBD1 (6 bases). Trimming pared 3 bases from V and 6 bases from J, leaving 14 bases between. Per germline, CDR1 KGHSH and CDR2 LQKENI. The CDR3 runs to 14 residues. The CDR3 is CASSPPRGGPEAFF. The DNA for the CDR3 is TGTGCCAGCTCACCGCCCCGAGGGGGACCTGAAGCTTTCTTT.

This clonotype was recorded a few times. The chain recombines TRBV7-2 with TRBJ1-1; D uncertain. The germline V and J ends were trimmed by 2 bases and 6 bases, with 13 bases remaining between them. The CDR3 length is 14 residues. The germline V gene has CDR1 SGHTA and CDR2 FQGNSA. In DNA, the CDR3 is TGTGCCAGCAGCTTACGCCCGCCGAGGGCTGAAGCTTTCTTT. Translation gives CASSLRPPRAEAFF. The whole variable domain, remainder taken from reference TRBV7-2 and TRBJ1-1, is GAGVSQSPSNKVTEKGKDVELRCDPISGHTALYWYRQSLGQGLEFLIYFQGNSAPDKSGLPSDRFSAERTGGSVSTLTIQRTQQEDSAVYLCASSLRPPRAEAFFGQGTRLTVV.

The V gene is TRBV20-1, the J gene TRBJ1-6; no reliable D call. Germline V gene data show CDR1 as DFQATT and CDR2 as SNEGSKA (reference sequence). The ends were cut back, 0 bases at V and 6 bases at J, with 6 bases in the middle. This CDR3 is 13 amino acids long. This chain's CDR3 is CSARDPVNSPLHF. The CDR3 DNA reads TGCAGTGCTAGAGACCCAGTTAATTCACCCCTCCACTTT.

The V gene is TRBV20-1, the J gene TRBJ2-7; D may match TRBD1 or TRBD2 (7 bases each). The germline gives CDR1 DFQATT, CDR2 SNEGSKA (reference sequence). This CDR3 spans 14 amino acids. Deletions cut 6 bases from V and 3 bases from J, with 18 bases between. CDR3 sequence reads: CSAPGGASGYEQYF. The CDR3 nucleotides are TGCAGTGCCCCAGGGGGAGCTAGCGGCTACGAGCAGTACTTC.

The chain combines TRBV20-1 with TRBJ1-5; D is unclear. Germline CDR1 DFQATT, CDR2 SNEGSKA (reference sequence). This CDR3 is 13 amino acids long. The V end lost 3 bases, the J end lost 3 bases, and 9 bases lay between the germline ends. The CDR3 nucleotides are TGCAGTGCTAGGGGTGGCACCAATCAGCCCCAGCATTTT. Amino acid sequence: CSARGGTNQPQHF.